This T cell receptor beta chain is from a study of T cells in tuberculosis. For the study at large: A South African cohort included IGRA-negative adolescents, latently infected IGRA-positive adolescents and adults with active tuberculosis.

Germline CDR1 is SGHNT and CDR2 is YENEEA. J lost 5 bases, V lost 5 bases, and 8 bases had no gene match. The CDR3 totals 14 residues. The method was immunoSEQ multiplex PCR; TCRdb's version includes in-frame clones alone and lacks a portion of them. The sample comprises roughly 32,000 clones, just under 97% of which are singletons, and approximately 2.5% rests with the top ten. This chain uses TRBV11-3 with TRBJ2-7; TRBD1 aligns across 8 bases. The TCR originated in a donor aged 10-30 years with latent tuberculosis or without tuberculosis infection. The sequenced sample was PBMCs. This chain's CDR3 is CASSDTGGHHEQYF. The CDR3 DNA reads TGTGCCAGCAGCGACACAGGGGGTCACCACGAGCAGTACTTC.